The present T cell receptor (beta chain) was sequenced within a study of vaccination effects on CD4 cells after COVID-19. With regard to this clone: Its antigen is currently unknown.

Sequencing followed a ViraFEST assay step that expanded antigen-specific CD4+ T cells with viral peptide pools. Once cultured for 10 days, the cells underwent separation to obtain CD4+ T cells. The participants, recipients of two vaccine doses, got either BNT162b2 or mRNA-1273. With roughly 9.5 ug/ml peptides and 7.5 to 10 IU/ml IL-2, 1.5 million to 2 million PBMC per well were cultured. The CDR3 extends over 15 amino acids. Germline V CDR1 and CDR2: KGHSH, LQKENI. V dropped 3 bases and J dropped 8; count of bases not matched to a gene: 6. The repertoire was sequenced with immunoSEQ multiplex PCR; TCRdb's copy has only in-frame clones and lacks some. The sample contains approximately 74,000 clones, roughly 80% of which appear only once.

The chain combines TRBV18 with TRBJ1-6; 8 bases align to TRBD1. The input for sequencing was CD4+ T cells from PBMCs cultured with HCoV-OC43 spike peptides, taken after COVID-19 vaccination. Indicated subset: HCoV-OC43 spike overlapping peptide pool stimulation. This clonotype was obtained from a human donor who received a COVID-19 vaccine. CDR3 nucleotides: TGTGCCAGCTCACCGTCGACAGGGGAAGATTCACCCCTCCACTTT. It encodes CASSPSTGEDSPLHF.